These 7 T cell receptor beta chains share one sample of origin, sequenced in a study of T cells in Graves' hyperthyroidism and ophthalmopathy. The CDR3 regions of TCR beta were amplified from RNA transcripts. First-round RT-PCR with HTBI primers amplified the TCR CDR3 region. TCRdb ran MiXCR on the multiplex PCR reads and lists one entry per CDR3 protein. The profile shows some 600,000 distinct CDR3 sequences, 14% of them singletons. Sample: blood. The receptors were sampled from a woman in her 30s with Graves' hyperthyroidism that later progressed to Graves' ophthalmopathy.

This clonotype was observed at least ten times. CDR3 sequence: CASSGQAFMGNTEAFF. CDR3 bases: TGTGCCAGCAGTGGACAGGCATTTATGGGGAACACTGAAGCTTTCTTT. The chain uses TRBV6-1 and TRBJ1-1; a possible D gene is TRBD1 (6 bases). Trimming stripped 4 bases from V and 1 base from J, with 16 bases between. Germline loops: CDR1 MNHNS, CDR2 SASEGT. The CDR3 has 16 residues.

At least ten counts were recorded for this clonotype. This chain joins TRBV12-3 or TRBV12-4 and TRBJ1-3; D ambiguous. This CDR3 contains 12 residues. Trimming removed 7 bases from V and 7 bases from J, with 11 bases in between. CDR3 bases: TGTGCCAGCACCCATCGGGAGAACACCATATATTTT. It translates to CASTHRENTIYF.

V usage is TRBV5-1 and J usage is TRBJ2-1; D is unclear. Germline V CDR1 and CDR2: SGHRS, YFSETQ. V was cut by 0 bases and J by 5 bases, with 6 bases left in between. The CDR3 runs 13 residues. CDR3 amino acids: CASSLDGNNEQFF. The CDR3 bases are TGCGCCAGCAGCTTGGATGGGAACAATGAGCAGTTCTTC.

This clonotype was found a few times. CDR3 amino acids: CASSSLEKAGELFF. CDR3 DNA: TGTGCCAGCAGCTCCCTCGAGAAGGCCGGGGAGCTGTTTTTT. This chain uses TRBV7-9 with TRBJ2-2, with D unclear. V lost 4 bases, J lost 6 bases, and 12 bases lay in between. CDR3 size: 14 residues. Germline V gene data show CDR1 as SEHNR and CDR2 as FQNEAQ (reference sequence). Full variable domain (missing parts from reference TRBV7-9 and TRBJ2-2): DTGVSQNPRHKITKRGQNVTFRCDPISEHNRLYWYRQTLGQGPEFLTYFQNEAQLEKSRLLSDRFSAERPKGSFSTLEIQRTEQGDSAMYLCASSSLEKAGELFFGEGSRLTVL.

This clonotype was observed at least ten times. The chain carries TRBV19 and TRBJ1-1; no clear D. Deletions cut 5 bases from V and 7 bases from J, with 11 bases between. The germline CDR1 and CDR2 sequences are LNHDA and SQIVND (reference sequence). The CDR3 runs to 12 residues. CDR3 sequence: CASSPGWGEAFF. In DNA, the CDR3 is TGTGCCAGTAGTCCGGGGTGGGGTGAAGCTTTCTTT. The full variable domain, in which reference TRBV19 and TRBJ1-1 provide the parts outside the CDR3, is DGGITQSPKYLFRKEGQNVTLSCEQNLNHDAMYWYRQDPGQGLRLIYYSQIVNDFQKGDIAEGYSVSREKKESFPLTVTSAQKNPTAFYLCASSPGWGEAFFGQGTRLTVV.

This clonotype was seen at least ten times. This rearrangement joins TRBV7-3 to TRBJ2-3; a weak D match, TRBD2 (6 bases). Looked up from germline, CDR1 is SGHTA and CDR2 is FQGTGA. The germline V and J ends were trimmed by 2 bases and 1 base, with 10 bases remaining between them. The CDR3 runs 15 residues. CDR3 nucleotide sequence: TGTGCCAGCAGCTTAGGAGGGGTGGGCACAGATACGCAGTATTTT. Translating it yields CASSLGGVGTDTQYF.

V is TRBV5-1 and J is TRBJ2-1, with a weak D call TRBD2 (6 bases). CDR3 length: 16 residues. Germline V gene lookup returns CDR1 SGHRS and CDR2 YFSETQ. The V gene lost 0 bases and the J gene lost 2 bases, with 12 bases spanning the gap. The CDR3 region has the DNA TGCGCCAGCAGCTTGGACGGGAGTAGAGCCTACAATGAGCAGTTCTTC. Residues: CASSLDGSRAYNEQFF. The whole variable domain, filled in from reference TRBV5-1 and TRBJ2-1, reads KAGVTQTPRYLIKTRGQQVTLSCSPISGHRSVSWYQQTPGQGLQFLFEYFSETQRNKGNFPGRFSGRQFSNSRSEMNVSTLELGDSALYLCASSLDGSRAYNEQFFGPGTRLTVL.